The T cell receptor beta chain described here comes from a study of neurological immune-mediated disorders. Overall study context: Multiple sclerosis patients numbered 34, of whom approximately 31 were relapsing-remitting and 3 secondary progressive.

Unsorted libraries came from 2 million PBMCs stored at -80 °C. There are many counts of this clonotype. Antigen: not known. The V and J ends lost 6 bases and 4 bases, in that order; junction bases with no gene match: 7. Looked up from germline, CDR1 is DFQATT and CDR2 is SNEGSKA (reference sequence). The CDR3 loop spans 14 amino acids. The cDNA was generated through 5'RACE incorporating 10-nucleotide random UMIs. A single record per CDR3 protein comes from TCRdb applying MiXCR to the 5' RACE reads. The data hold approximately 90,000 distinct CDR3 sequences, with 3.5% to 4% observed a single time. Overall study results and limits: Phylogenetic grouping assigned the repertoires of 18 of 34 multiple sclerosis patients to a single related-CDR3 cluster, representing a possible signature.

Sequenced sample: PBMCs. The receptor was derived from a young woman with multiple sclerosis. The chain has TRBV20-1 and TRBJ1-5; TRBD1 matches 9 bases. In DNA form, the CDR3 reads TGCAGTGCCCGAAGGGGACAGGGTAATCAGCCCCAGCATTTT. This translates into CSARRGQGNQPQHF.